These 13 T cell receptor beta chains were all obtained from the same sample, sequenced in a study of shared clonotypes between healthy human individuals. The data were produced by immunoSEQ multiplex PCR, yet TCRdb's version contains in-frame clones alone and is incomplete. The table records under 1,900,000 clones, less than 99% of them present only once. The sample consisted of naive CD4+ T cells sorted from blood. Described subset: CD45RA+ positively selected. The receptors come from a man aged 30 to 39 in good health.

CDR3 sequence: CSVGDVLGTLNTEAFF. The CDR3 nucleotides read TGCAGCGTTGGGGACGTTCTGGGGACACTGAACACTGAAGCTTTCTTT. The V gene is TRBV29-1, the J gene TRBJ1-1; tentative D call: TRBD1 (6 bases). CDR3 size: 16 residues. Germline CDR1 reads SQVTM; CDR2 reads ANQGSEA. The V and J ends lost 4 bases and 0 bases respectively, with 18 bases between them.

The chain links TRBV6-4 to TRBJ2-3, with 8 positions matching TRBD2. V lost 2 bases to trimming and J lost 6 bases; unmatched junction nucleotides: 10. The length of the CDR3 is 16 residues. Germline loops: CDR1 MRHNA, CDR2 SNTAGT. The CDR3 DNA sequence: TGTGCCAGCAGTGACGCGGCGGGAGGACGTCGGGATACGCAGTATTTT. Protein product: CASSDAAGGRRDTQYF.

This chain links TRBV11-3 with TRBJ2-7; no firm D call. CDR1 and CDR2 from the germline V gene are SGHNT and YENEEA. V was shortened by 1 base and J by 6 bases, with 16 bases between the two germline ends. The CDR3 sequence is 15 residues long. The CDR3 region is CASSLVAPQKCEQYF. CDR3 sequence (DNA): TGTGCCAGCAGCTTAGTCGCGCCTCAGAAGTGCGAGCAGTACTTC.

The chain carries TRBV18 and TRBJ2-2, with D perhaps TRBD1 (6 bases). The CDR3 runs to 17 residues. V was shortened by 2 bases and J by 2 bases, with 15 bases between the two germline ends. CDR1 KGHSH and CDR2 LQKENI come from the germline V gene. The CDR3 DNA follows: TGTGCCAGCTCACCATTAGGGGGTTTCCGTAACACCGGGGAGCTGTTTTTT. It specifies CASSPLGGFRNTGELFF.

The chain recombines TRBV7-2 with TRBJ1-1, with D hard to call. V was trimmed by 1 base and J by 3 bases, leaving 9 bases between them. CDR1 is SGHTA, CDR2 FQGNSA, per germline. The CDR3 runs 14 residues. The CDR3 region has the DNA TGTGCCAGCAGCTTAGAGGTCAGACACACTGAAGCTTTCTTT. This sequence encodes CASSLEVRHTEAFF.

The chain uses TRBV12-5 and TRBJ1-5; 9 nucleotides match TRBD1. The germline V gene encodes CDR1 LGHNT and CDR2 FRNRAP. The trim removed 1 base at V and 2 bases at J, leaving 3 bases unmatched. The CDR3 is made up of 16 amino acids. The CDR3 region is CASGLDRDRGNQPQHF. The CDR3 DNA follows: TGTGCTAGTGGTTTGGACCGGGACAGGGGCAATCAGCCCCAGCATTTT.

The count of this clone is one. The chain has TRBV7-9 and TRBJ1-3; D is unclear. The germline V gene has CDR1 SEHNR and CDR2 FQNEAQ (reference sequence). The CDR3 spans 13 residues. Trimming cost V 5 bases and J 4 bases, with 9 bases left between them. The CDR3 DNA is TGTGCCAGCAGCGTTGTCGGGGGAAACACCATATATTTT. Amino acids: CASSVVGGNTIYF.

The V call is TRBV19, the J call TRBJ2-7, with D perhaps TRBD2 (5 bases). Trimming pared 5 bases from V and 3 bases from J, leaving 17 bases between. The CDR3 runs to 15 residues. The germline V gene has CDR1 LNHDA and CDR2 SQIVND (reference sequence). Here the CDR3 DNA reads TGTGCCAGTAGTGAGGGAACAGCGAACCGCTACGAGCAGTACTTC. As protein: CASSEGTANRYEQYF. The variable domain in full, completed from reference TRBV19 and TRBJ2-7, reads DGGITQSPKYLFRKEGQNVTLSCEQNLNHDAMYWYRQDPGQGLRLIYYSQIVNDFQKGDIAEGYSVSREKKESFPLTVTSAQKNPTAFYLCASSEGTANRYEQYFGPGTRLTVT.

This clone came up once. The chain joins TRBV5-1 to TRBJ2-4, with D perhaps TRBD2 (5 bases). Deletions cut 4 bases from V and 0 bases from J, with 14 bases between. In germline, CDR1 is SGHRS, CDR2 YFSETQ. The CDR3 spans 16 residues. The CDR3, as DNA: TGCGCCAGCAGCCCCCAGGAGGCGAGAGCCAAAAACATTCAGTACTTC. It is translated as CASSPQEARAKNIQYF.

About this clone itself: Compared with germline, one end of the junction differs, possibly owing to a read error. The V and J genes are TRBV28 and TRBJ1-2; 11 bases agree with TRBD1. CDR3 length equals 14 residues. Germline CDR1 and CDR2: MDHEN and SYDVKM. CDR3 in amino acids: CASSPPRTGGPAAF. As DNA, the CDR3 is TGTGCCAGCAGTCCACCGAGGACAGGGGGCCCCGCGGCGTTC.

This chain links TRBV5-4 with TRBJ2-7, with D uncertain. This CDR3 has 12 residues. Per the germline V gene, CDR1 is SGHNT and CDR2 is YYREEE (reference sequence). V was shortened by 3 bases and J by 1 base, with 5 bases between the two germline ends. The CDR3 DNA sequence: TGTGCCAGCAGCTCTCGGTCCTACGAGCAGTACTTC. Translated: CASSSRSYEQYF.

The rearrangement uses TRBV28 and TRBJ1-1; 9 nucleotides agree with TRBD1. The CDR3 has 14 residues. Germline assignment: CDR1 MDHEN and CDR2 SYDVKM. V lost 7 bases, J lost 3 bases, and 6 bases stayed unmatched. As DNA, the CDR3 is TGTGCCAGCACGGTCGGGACAGGGTACACTGAAGCTTTCTTT. It is translated as CASTVGTGYTEAFF.

The chain recombines TRBV7-9 with TRBJ2-1; TRBD2 matches 7 bases. This CDR3 is 14 amino acids long. Germline loops: CDR1 SEHNR, CDR2 FQNEAQ (reference sequence). The V segment lost 5 bases and the J segment 8 bases; nucleotides outside the gene matches: 9. The CDR3 loop is CASSRRENPDEQFF. CDR3 sequence (DNA): TGTGCCAGCAGCCGGCGGGAGAACCCCGATGAGCAGTTCTTC.